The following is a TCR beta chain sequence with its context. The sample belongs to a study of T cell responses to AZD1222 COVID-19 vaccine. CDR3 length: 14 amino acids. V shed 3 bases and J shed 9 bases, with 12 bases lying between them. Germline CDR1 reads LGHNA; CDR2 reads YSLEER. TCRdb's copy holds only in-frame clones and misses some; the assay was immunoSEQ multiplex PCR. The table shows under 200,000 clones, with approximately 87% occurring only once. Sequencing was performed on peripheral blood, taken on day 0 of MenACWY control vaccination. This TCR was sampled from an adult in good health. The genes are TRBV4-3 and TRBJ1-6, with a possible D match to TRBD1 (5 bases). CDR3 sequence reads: CASSQSGRISPLHF. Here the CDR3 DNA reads TGCGCCAGCAGCCAGTCGGGACGTATTTCACCCCTCCACTTT.